Presented here are 28 T cell receptor beta chains from one specimen sequenced in a study of T cells after yellow fever vaccination. TCRdb independently ran MiXCR on the 5' RACE reads; one entry per CDR3 protein. The sample lists 250,000 to 300,000 distinct CDR3 sequences; 10% to 15% were seen once. The specimen comprised CD4+ T cells sorted from PBMCs, sampled 45 days after the yellow fever booster vaccination. Receptors originate from a man younger than 40 who received the YFV17D yellow fever vaccine.

This chain uses TRBV5-1 with TRBJ2-5, with 13 bases identical to TRBD2. V lost 1 base and J lost 5; bases outside the gene matches: 5. The CDR3 is made up of 16 amino acids. CDR1 and CDR2 from the germline V gene are SGHRS and YFSETQ. For the CDR3, the DNA is TGCGCCAGCAGCTTGACTAGCGGGAGGGCCACGGAGACCCAGTACTTC. Translating it yields CASSLTSGRATETQYF.

This clonotype showed up just a few times. The CDR3 DNA is TGTGCCAGCAGATCCAATATCTTAGCGGTCACCGGGGAGCTGTTTTTT. Translation gives CASRSNILAVTGELFF. The chain has TRBV28 and TRBJ2-2; perhaps TRBD2 as D (6 bases). Trimming left V 6 bases short and J 4 bases short, with 18 bases between. CDR1 is MDHEN and CDR2 is SYDVKM in the germline V gene. The CDR3 is 16 residues long.

This clonotype was picked up a small number of times. The chain carries TRBV12-3 or TRBV12-4 and TRBJ2-7; tentative D call: TRBD2 (5 bases). V lost 2 bases, J lost 3 bases, and 8 bases lay in between. This CDR3 spans 13 amino acids. Here the CDR3 reads CASSLSGYYEQYF. In DNA, the CDR3 is TGTGCCAGCAGTTTATCGGGATACTACGAGCAGTACTTC.

This clonotype was detected a few times. This chain links TRBV12-3 or TRBV12-4 with TRBJ2-7; 7 bases line up with TRBD1. CDR3 length: 15 residues. Trimming removed 7 bases from V and 0 bases from J; junction bases left unmatched: 9. The CDR3: CASTNSGTASYEQYF. The CDR3, as DNA: TGTGCCAGCACTAACTCCGGGACAGCCTCCTACGAGCAGTACTTC.

The rearrangement uses TRBV20-1 and TRBJ2-1; the D gene is possibly TRBD2 (7 bases). The CDR3 consists of 16 residues. V was cut by 3 bases and J by 7 bases, with 22 bases left in between. Germline values: CDR1 DFQATT, CDR2 SNEGSKA (reference sequence). The chain's CDR3 is CSASGGALGLENEQFF. DNA of the CDR3: TGCAGTGCTAGTGGGGGGGCGCTTGGTCTGGAGAATGAGCAGTTCTTC.

The table lists this clonotype with many counts. This rearrangement joins TRBV11-1 to TRBJ1-6; D gene ambiguous. The V and J ends lost 3 bases and 0 bases respectively, with 15 bases between them. Per the germline V gene, CDR1 is SGHAT and CDR2 is FQDESV (reference sequence). CDR3 length equals 18 residues. The CDR3 protein is CASSFVTARSSYNSPLHF. The CDR3 DNA follows: TGTGCCAGCAGCTTCGTCACGGCGAGGAGCTCCTATAATTCACCCCTCCACTTT.

Ten or more counts support this clonotype. The rearrangement links TRBV5-6 to TRBJ2-1; weak D call: TRBD1 (6 bases). Germline CDR1 and CDR2: SGHDT and YYEEEE. V was trimmed by 3 bases and J by 8 bases, leaving 15 bases between them. This CDR3 is built from 14 residues. CDR3 nucleotides: TGTGCCAGCAGCTACCGTACAGGGATAGATGAGCAGTTCTTC. It yields the protein CASSYRTGIDEQFF.

This clonotype was detected a few times. This rearrangement joins TRBV4-2 to TRBJ2-7; D is undetermined. CDR3 size: 13 residues. Trimming took 4 bases from V and 1 from J, leaving 8 bases between them. Germline V gives CDR1 LGHNA, CDR2 YNFKEQ. Written as DNA, the CDR3 is TGTGCCAGCAGCCCGGACGGTTCCTACGAGCAGTACTTC. Translation: CASSPDGSYEQYF.

The genes are TRBV29-1 and TRBJ2-7; 8 bases are shared with TRBD1. V lost 6 bases, J lost 2 bases, and 6 bases stayed unmatched. Germline CDR1 is SQVTM and CDR2 is ANQGSEA. The CDR3 length is 13 residues. CDR3 DNA: TGCAGCGTCCGAGGACAGGGCCCCTACGAGCAGTACTTC. This encodes CSVRGQGPYEQYF.

This clonotype has a handful of counts. The rearrangement joins TRBV18 to TRBJ2-5; either TRBD1 or TRBD2 may supply D (5 bases each). Per the germline V gene, CDR1 is KGHSH and CDR2 is LQKENI. With 4 bases removed from V and 2 bases from J, the gap between germline ends came to 11 bases. The CDR3 extends over 14 amino acids. The CDR3 sequence: CASSQPGPQETQYF. DNA of the CDR3: TGTGCCAGCTCACAGCCGGGGCCTCAAGAGACCCAGTACTTC.

Ten or more counts support this clonotype. The chain carries TRBV5-1 and TRBJ2-1; 13 bases map to TRBD2. The CDR3 has 17 amino acids. Germline CDR1 reads SGHRS; CDR2 reads YFSETQ. Trimming took 2 bases from V and 8 from J; bases not matched to a gene: 10. Here the CDR3 reads CASSFRTSGSSIDEQFF. The DNA of the CDR3 is TGCGCCAGCAGCTTCCGGACTAGCGGGAGTAGTATCGATGAGCAGTTCTTC.

The chain recombines TRBV18 with TRBJ2-1, with 8 bases matching TRBD2. From germline, CDR1 is KGHSH and CDR2 LQKENI. This CDR3 is 17 amino acids long. V was clipped by 6 bases and J by 0 bases; unmatched bases: 10. CDR3 bases: TGTGCCAGCTCTCCTTGGACTAGCCAGAGCTCCTACAATGAGCAGTTCTTC. As protein: CASSPWTSQSSYNEQFF.

This rearrangement joins TRBV27 to TRBJ1-1; D remains ambiguous. Between the trimmed V and J ends, which lost 7 bases and 2 bases, there was a span of 11 bases. The CDR3 totals 13 residues. Germline CDR1 reads MNHEY; CDR2 reads SMNVEV (reference sequence). CDR3 in amino acids: CASIAWENTEAFF. The CDR3 DNA reads TGTGCCAGCATCGCGTGGGAAAACACTGAAGCTTTCTTT.

This rearrangement joins TRBV7-3 to TRBJ2-3; 12 nucleotides line up with TRBD2. Germline CDR1 SGHTA, CDR2 FQGTGA. Trimming at V came to 2 bases and at J to 2 bases, leaving 2 bases not matched to a gene. This CDR3 is built from 16 residues. The CDR3 sequence is CASSLLAGGDTDTQYF. The CDR3 nucleotides are TGTGCCAGCAGCTTACTAGCGGGGGGGGACACAGATACGCAGTATTTT.

This rearrangement joins TRBV12-3 or TRBV12-4 to TRBJ2-2; no firm D call. The ends were cut back, 3 bases at V and 0 bases at J, with 14 bases in the middle. CDR3 length equals 17 residues. The CDR3, as DNA: TGTGCCAGCAGTTTCAAGGGCTCCCTGACGAACACCGGGGAGCTGTTTTTT. Translated, it gives CASSFKGSLTNTGELFF.

This chain connects TRBV7-9 to TRBJ2-2; the match to TRBD2 covers 7 bases. Germline CDR1 is SEHNR and CDR2 is FQNEAQ (reference sequence). The CDR3 loop spans 16 amino acids. Unmatched junction bases numbered 8, after V lost 2 bases and J lost 5 bases. The CDR3 here is CASSLFLSGETGELFF. CDR3 nucleotides: TGTGCCAGCAGCTTATTTTTAAGCGGGGAGACCGGGGAGCTGTTTTTT.

This clonotype has more than one count but fewer than ten. The genes are TRBV5-1 and TRBJ1-1; 10 positions agree with TRBD1. Germline CDR1 is SGHRS and CDR2 is YFSETQ. V shed 7 bases and J 2 bases; nucleotides not matched to a gene: 14. The CDR3 extends over 17 amino acids. The CDR3, as DNA: TGCGCCAGCGGTACACCCTCGGACAGGGGGACCAACACTGAAGCTTTCTTT. Protein product: CASGTPSDRGTNTEAFF.

This clonotype was seen ten or more times. The genes are TRBV5-1 and TRBJ2-7, with D unresolved. From germline, CDR1 is SGHRS and CDR2 YFSETQ. CDR3 length: 14 amino acids. Trimming stripped 0 bases from V and 2 bases from J, with 9 bases between. As DNA, the CDR3 is TGCGCCAGCAGCTTGGACACGACTGCCTACGAGCAGTACTTC. Translating gives CASSLDTTAYEQYF.

The chain uses TRBV28 and TRBJ1-5, with D unclear. This CDR3 comprises 12 residues. Germline lookup yields CDR1 MDHEN and CDR2 SYDVKM. Deletions cut 4 bases from V and 7 bases from J, with 8 bases between. In DNA form, the CDR3 reads TGTGCCAGCAGTTCTGGGCACCAGCCCCAGCATTTT. It specifies CASSSGHQPQHF.

The CDR3 sequence is CASSSPRARDSSYEQYF. DNA for the CDR3: TGTGCCAGCAGTTCCCCGAGAGCTCGGGACAGCTCCTACGAGCAGTACTTC. The rearrangement joins TRBV6-2 or TRBV6-3 to TRBJ2-7, with TRBD1 matching over 7 bases. J was trimmed by 0 bases and V by 4 bases; bases with no gene match: 12. CDR1 is MNHEY and CDR2 is SVGEGT in the germline V gene. The CDR3 has 17 residues.

This clonotype was seen a handful of times. This chain connects TRBV10-3 to TRBJ2-3; D remains ambiguous. Germline V gene data show CDR1 as ENHRY and CDR2 as SYGVKD. V lost 2 bases to trimming and J lost 3 bases, with 9 bases between them. This CDR3 is built from 14 residues. This chain's CDR3 is CAISEGPRTDTQYF. In DNA form, the CDR3 reads TGTGCCATCAGTGAGGGACCGAGGACAGATACGCAGTATTTT.

The chain employs TRBV20-1 and TRBJ1-6; D is possibly TRBD1 (6 bases). This CDR3 contains 14 residues. Deletions cut 6 bases from V and 4 bases from J, with 13 bases between. Germline CDR1 is DFQATT and CDR2 is SNEGSKA (reference sequence). The CDR3 region has the DNA TGCAGTGCGGGGGGCAGGGGTTATAATTCACCCCTCCACTTT. As protein: CSAGGRGYNSPLHF.

This clonotype was observed a handful of times. This chain connects TRBV6-2 or TRBV6-3 to TRBJ2-7; D is possibly TRBD1 or TRBD2 (5 bases each). Germline assignment: CDR1 MNHEY and CDR2 SVGEGT. This CDR3 has 14 residues. V was clipped by 10 bases and J by 0 bases, with 16 bases between them. CDR3 region: CATTLRGSSYEQYF. CDR3 in DNA: TGTGCCACCACTCTACGGGGCAGCTCCTACGAGCAGTACTTC.

This clonotype was detected many times. The chain couples TRBV20-1 to TRBJ1-1; weak D call: TRBD1 (6 bases). CDR3 length equals 14 residues. The V and J ends lost 1 base and 4 bases respectively, with 13 bases between them. Germline CDR1 and CDR2: DFQATT and SNEGSKA (reference sequence). The CDR3 DNA reads as TGCAGTGCTAGAGTTAGGAGGGGGAGCACTGAAGCTTTCTTT. Its translation: CSARVRRGSTEAFF.

The chain couples TRBV20-1 to TRBJ2-7; D may be TRBD1 or TRBD2 (5 bases each). Germline CDR1 and CDR2: DFQATT and SNEGSKA (reference sequence). V lost 5 bases and J lost 11, with 28 bases in between. CDR3 length: 15 residues. The CDR3, as DNA: TGCAGTGCTTCCCAGACCTCGGGACCAAGCGGTAAGAAGTACTTC. Its protein is CSASQTSGPSGKKYF.

This clonotype showed up just a few times. The chain recombines TRBV20-1 with TRBJ2-3; 7 nucleotides agree with TRBD2. The CDR3 length is 15 residues. V shed 6 bases, J shed 3 bases, and the junction held 12 bases outside the gene matches. Germline V CDR1 and CDR2: DFQATT, SNEGSKA (reference sequence). The chain's CDR3 is CSAMDSSGLTDTQYF. CDR3 in DNA: TGCAGTGCAATGGATTCTAGCGGCTTAACAGATACGCAGTATTTT.

In its sample, this clonotype was seen a few times. The chain carries TRBV3-1 and TRBJ1-3, with no clear D. Germline-derived CDR1 and CDR2 are LGHDT and YNNKEL (reference sequence). This CDR3 has 15 residues. V was clipped by 0 bases and J by 0 bases, with 6 bases between them. The chain's CDR3 is CASSQDRISGNTIYF. As DNA, the CDR3 is TGTGCCAGCAGCCAAGACAGGATCTCTGGAAACACCATATATTTT.

The chain couples TRBV21-1 to TRBJ1-1. TRBV21-1 represents a pseudogene. The CDR3 consists of 16 residues. Written as DNA, the CDR3 is TGTGCCAGCAGCAAAGGTAGCCCGGAGTTAGACACTGAAGCTTTCTTT. Its translation: CASSKGSPELDTEAFF.